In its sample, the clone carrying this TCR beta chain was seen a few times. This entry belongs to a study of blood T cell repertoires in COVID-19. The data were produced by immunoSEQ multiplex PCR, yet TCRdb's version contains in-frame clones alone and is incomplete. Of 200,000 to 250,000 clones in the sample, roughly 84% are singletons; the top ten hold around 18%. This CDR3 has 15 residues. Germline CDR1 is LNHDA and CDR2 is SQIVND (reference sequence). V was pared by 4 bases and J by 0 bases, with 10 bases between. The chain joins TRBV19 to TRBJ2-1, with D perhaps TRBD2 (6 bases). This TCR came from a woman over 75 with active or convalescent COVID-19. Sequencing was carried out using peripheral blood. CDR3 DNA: TGTGCCAGTAGTACGGGGGACGGCTCCTACAATGAGCAGTTCTTC. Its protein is CASSTGDGSYNEQFF. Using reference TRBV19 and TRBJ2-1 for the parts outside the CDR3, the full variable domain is DGGITQSPKYLFRKEGQNVTLSCEQNLNHDAMYWYRQDPGQGLRLIYYSQIVNDFQKGDIAEGYSVSREKKESFPLTVTSAQKNPTAFYLCASSTGDGSYNEQFFGPGTRLTVL.